This T cell receptor (beta chain) comes out of a study of metastatic and nonmetastatic thyroid tumors. Study in general: Across blood and tumor or nodule tissue, repertoires from malignant and benign thyroid patients were compared with one another.

Points from the study as a whole: The reported finding was significantly higher TCR beta diversity in malignant thyroid tumors relative to benign nodules, in blood and tumor.

The V gene end was trimmed by 7 bases and the J gene end by 1 base; junction bases not matched to a gene: 9. CDR3 length: 15 residues. Germline V gives CDR1 SQVTM, CDR2 ANQGSEA. Among the patients, none had received any treatment before thyroid surgery. The table lists this clone with many counts. What it recognizes is unknown. In the original workflow: Built for papillary thyroid cancer, a distant-metastasis classifier drew on CDR3 differences across clinicopathological groups. TCRdb re-analyzed the PCR reads using MiXCR. TCRdb's processing, not the study's, gives the V and J calls here. The sample has about 9,000 clones; roughly 14% are singletons.

The chain uses TRBV29-1 and TRBJ2-3; 9 nucleotides agree with TRBD2. This receptor was taken from a female donor with papillary thyroid cancer or a benign thyroid nodule (not recorded which). Some clones in this sample may be carry-over from other donors' samples. Sequenced sample: blood. The CDR3 spells CSETKREEGTDTQYF. In nucleotides, the CDR3 is TGCAGCGAAACAAAGCGGGAGGAGGGCACAGATACGCAGTATTTT.